The next 26 T cell receptor beta chains were all read from a single sample in a study of regulatory T cells in long-lasting Graves disease. Described time point: newly diagnosed GD, antithyroid drugs for less than 3 months. TCR sequences were obtained from RNA taken from PBMCs. With iRepertoire HTBI primers and Arm-PCR of CDR3 regions, TCR beta libraries were built. Using its own MiXCR run on the multiplex PCR reads, TCRdb lists one record per CDR3 protein. Of about 440,000 distinct CDR3 sequences in the sample, approximately 16% were seen once. The same sample was also studied in work on T cells in Graves' hyperthyroidism and ophthalmopathy.

Here the sequenced sample was peripheral blood mononuclear cells (PBMCs), taken at new diagnosis, from a patient treated with antithyroid drugs. Every receptor here comes from a woman between 18 and 29 years old with Graves disease.

V and J are TRBV2 and TRBJ2-4; D might be TRBD1 (6 bases). The CDR3 covers 11 residues. Germline assignment: CDR1 SNHLY and CDR2 FYNNEI. Deletions cut 8 bases from V and 7 bases from J, with 9 bases between. In DNA, the CDR3 is TGTGCCAGCTCAGGGGCGAACATTCAGTACTTC. It yields the protein CASSGANIQYF.

The chain carries TRBV19 and TRBJ1-2; D gene uncertain. The CDR3 loop spans 15 amino acids. Germline V CDR1 and CDR2: LNHDA, SQIVND (reference sequence). The V gene lost 8 bases and the J gene lost 4 bases, with 20 bases spanning the gap. CDR3 in amino acids: CASFGGGGSPYGYTF. The DNA of the CDR3 is TGTGCCAGTTTCGGAGGTGGCGGAAGCCCCTATGGCTACACCTTC.

On this clonotype: This likely traces to a read error, being one base from a far larger clone. This chain uses TRBV28 with TRBJ2-1, with D possibly TRBD2 on 5 matching bases. This CDR3 is 14 amino acids long. Germline V lookup: CDR1 MDHEN, CDR2 SYDVKM. The V end lost 6 bases, the J end lost 10 bases, and 19 bases lay between the germline ends. The CDR3 sequence is CASSRSGSLGEQFF. CDR3 coding DNA: TGTGCCAGCAGCCGCAGCGGATCCTTGGGCGAGCAGTTCTTC. Filled out from reference TRBV28 and TRBJ2-1, the complete variable domain reads DVKVTQSSRYLVKRTGEKVFLECVQDMDHENMFWYRQDPGLGLRLIYFSYDVKMKEKGDIPEGYSVSREKKERFSLILESASTNQTSMYLCASSRSGSLGEQFFGPGTRLTVL.

This clonotype turned up a few times. The V call is TRBV6-5, the J call TRBJ2-2; TRBD2 matches 13 bases. With V trimmed by 0 bases and J by 5 bases, 3 bases remained unmatched. There are 17 residues in the CDR3. From germline, CDR1 is MNHEY and CDR2 SVGAGI. Here the CDR3 reads CASSYSGGLAGTGELFF. In DNA form, the CDR3 reads TGTGCCAGCAGTTACTCCGGGGGACTAGCGGGAACCGGGGAGCTGTTTTTT.

This chain links TRBV5-1 with TRBJ2-6; D tentatively fits TRBD1 or TRBD2 (5 bases each). The V gene's germline CDR1 is SGHRS and CDR2 YFSETQ. The CDR3 has 17 residues. V was pared by 1 base and J by 1 base, with 12 bases between. The CDR3 bases are TGCGCCAGCAGCTTGACCGGGGCCGATTCTGGGGCCAACGTCCTGACTTTC. It encodes CASSLTGADSGANVLTF.

The rearrangement links TRBV5-6 to TRBJ2-5; 8 nucleotides line up with TRBD1. The CDR3 covers 15 residues. With 2 bases clipped from V and 1 base from J, the junction kept 4 bases outside the gene matches. The germline V gene encodes CDR1 SGHDT and CDR2 YYEEEE. The CDR3 loop is CASSFRTGTQETQYF. The CDR3 nucleotides read TGTGCCAGCAGCTTTAGGACAGGGACCCAAGAGACCCAGTACTTC.

The chain uses TRBV27 and TRBJ2-2, with 9 bases that match TRBD2. Germline-derived CDR1 and CDR2 are MNHEY and SMNVEV (reference sequence). Trimming took 3 bases from V and 4 from J; bases not matched to a gene: 3. The CDR3 totals 15 residues. This CDR3 is CASSFLTSGTGELFF. For the CDR3, the DNA is TGTGCCAGCAGTTTCCTGACTAGCGGCACCGGGGAGCTGTTTTTT.

In its sample, this clonotype was seen many times. The V call is TRBV18, the J call TRBJ1-1; 8 nucleotides agree with TRBD1. The V gene's germline CDR1 is KGHSH and CDR2 LQKENI. V shed 6 bases, J shed 1 base, and the junction held 4 bases outside the gene matches. The CDR3 runs 14 residues. CDR3 nucleotide sequence: TGTGCCAGCTCGCGGGACAGGCGGAACACTGAAGCTTTCTTT. Translated: CASSRDRRNTEAFF.

This clonotype was recorded many times. V usage is TRBV5-1 and J usage is TRBJ1-2, with TRBD1 matching 7 bases. From germline, CDR1 is SGHRS and CDR2 YFSETQ. V shed 0 bases and J 7 bases; nucleotides not matched to a gene: 6. The CDR3 contains 14 residues. As DNA, the CDR3 is TGCGCCAGCAGCTTGGAAGGGGGCAAGAGTGGCTACACCTTC. Translating it yields CASSLEGGKSGYTF.

The chain has TRBV5-1 and TRBJ2-5; D may be TRBD2 (6 bases). V was shortened by 1 base and J by 3 bases, with 13 bases between the two germline ends. CDR3 length: 15 amino acids. From germline, CDR1 is SGHRS and CDR2 YFSETQ. The CDR3, as DNA: TGCGCCAGCAGCTTGTGGGGACTGGAAAAAGAGACCCAGTACTTC. This codes for CASSLWGLEKETQYF.

The chain uses TRBV15 and TRBJ1-1, with 9 positions matching TRBD1. CDR1 and CDR2 from the germline V gene are LNHNV and YYDKDF (reference sequence). This CDR3 has 15 residues. V trimming: 1 base; J trimming: 6 bases; junction bases outside the gene matches: 6. The CDR3 DNA reads TGTGCCACCAGCAGAGGAGGGACAGGGCGCGCTGAAGCTTTCTTT. Its translation: CATSRGGTGRAEAFF.

The sample holds a few counts of this clonotype. The chain is built from TRBV20-1 and TRBJ1-5; D remains ambiguous. V was trimmed by 5 bases and J by 5 bases, leaving 13 bases between them. CDR3 size: 13 residues. In germline, CDR1 is DFQATT, CDR2 SNEGSKA (reference sequence). The CDR3 sequence is CSAVYSWDQPQHF. CDR3 in DNA: TGCAGTGCTGTGTATTCCTGGGATCAGCCCCAGCATTTT.

Notes on this clonotype: The junction departs from the called germline gene at one end, perhaps through a read error. The chain couples TRBV5-1 to TRBJ2-6; perhaps D is TRBD1 or TRBD2 (5 bases each). The length of the CDR3 is 13 residues. Germline V CDR1 and CDR2: SGHRS, YFSETQ. CDR3 sequence: CASSLSGAKVLTF. CDR3 in DNA: TGCGCCAGCAGCTTATCCGGGGCCAAAGTCCTGACTTTC.

This clonotype was seen many times. This chain uses TRBV28 with TRBJ1-5; tentatively, D is TRBD1 (5 bases). The length of the CDR3 is 18 residues. Germline values: CDR1 MDHEN, CDR2 SYDVKM. V was pared by 5 bases and J by 2 bases, with 22 bases between. The CDR3 reads CASSPHRWGSGGNQPQHF. Written as DNA, the CDR3 is TGTGCCAGCAGTCCCCACCGTTGGGGGTCTGGGGGCAATCAGCCCCAGCATTTT. The full variable domain, in which reference TRBV28 and TRBJ1-5 provide the parts outside the CDR3, is DVKVTQSSRYLVKRTGEKVFLECVQDMDHENMFWYRQDPGLGLRLIYFSYDVKMKEKGDIPEGYSVSREKKERFSLILESASTNQTSMYLCASSPHRWGSGGNQPQHFGDGTRLSIL.

There are a few counts of this clonotype. The V call is TRBV19, the J call TRBJ2-1; D remains ambiguous. The CDR3 has 14 residues. Between the trimmed V and J ends, which lost 2 bases and 7 bases, there was a span of 12 bases. Germline lookup yields CDR1 LNHDA and CDR2 SQIVND (reference sequence). This chain's CDR3 is CASSIMNPRNEQFF. Written as DNA, the CDR3 is TGTGCCAGTAGTATAATGAACCCCCGGAATGAGCAGTTCTTC.

This clonotype was recorded at least ten times. V usage is TRBV7-9 and J usage is TRBJ2-3; 12 bases match TRBD2. Germline loops: CDR1 SEHNR, CDR2 FQNEAQ (reference sequence). V dropped 6 bases and J dropped 0; count of bases not matched to a gene: 4. The CDR3 is 16 residues long. The CDR3: CASSRLAGVSTDTQYF. CDR3 DNA sequence: TGTGCCAGCAGTCGACTAGCGGGGGTTAGCACAGATACGCAGTATTTT.

Worth noting for this clonotype: A much larger clone sits a single nucleotide away, making a read error possible. This chain uses TRBV6-2 or TRBV6-3 with TRBJ2-3; the D call may be TRBD1 or TRBD2 (6 bases each). Trimming took off 5 bases at V and 8 bases at J, with 23 bases between the two ends. Germline lookup yields CDR1 MNHEY and CDR2 SVGEGT. The CDR3 sequence is 16 residues long. CDR3 amino acids: CASSNVDSQKGGTQYF. CDR3 sequence (DNA): TGTGCCAGCAGTAACGTGGACAGCCAAAAGGGAGGTACGCAGTATTTT.

This clonotype was counted only a few times. This chain connects TRBV5-1 to TRBJ2-2; D unresolved. CDR3 size: 15 residues. Germline CDR1 SGHRS, CDR2 YFSETQ. Trimming left V 0 bases short and J 1 base short, with 7 bases between. CDR3 amino acids: CASSLAAENTGELFF. For the CDR3, the DNA is TGCGCCAGCAGCTTGGCAGCCGAGAACACCGGGGAGCTGTTTTTT.

This clonotype was seen many times. Here the CDR3 DNA reads TGCAGTGCTAACCTAGTGGTGGGAAATGAGCAGTTCTTC. Translated: CSANLVVGNEQFF. This chain links TRBV20-1 with TRBJ2-1; D unresolved. V was pared by 4 bases and J by 7 bases, with 14 bases between. Germline loops: CDR1 DFQATT, CDR2 SNEGSKA (reference sequence). The CDR3 totals 13 residues.

A few counts support this clonotype. A much larger clone differs from this one at a single base, so this may be a read error. V gene TRBV30 combines with J gene TRBJ2-4; 8 bases align to TRBD1. V lost 0 bases, J lost 9 bases, and 7 bases stayed unmatched. CDR1 and CDR2 (germline): GTSNPN, SVGIG (reference sequence). CDR3 size: 14 residues. CDR3 residues: CAWSVPPGGCIQYF. CDR3 nucleotides: TGTGCCTGGAGTGTACCGCCAGGGGGCTGCATTCAGTACTTC. The entire variable domain, with the rest obtained from reference TRBV30 and TRBJ2-4, is as follows: SQTIHQWPATLVQPVGSPLSLECTVEGTSNPNLYWYRQAAGRGLQLLFYSVGIGQISSEVPQNLSASRPQDRQFILSSKKLLLSDSGFYLCAWSVPPGGCIQYFGAGTRLSVL.

This clonotype came up many times. The chain carries TRBV2 and TRBJ1-1; D may be TRBD1 (5 bases). Germline CDR1 and CDR2: SNHLY and FYNNEI. This CDR3 has 13 amino acids. Trimming removed 1 base from V and 8 bases from J, with 11 bases in between. This chain's CDR3 is CASSEEGNGEAFF. CDR3 DNA sequence: TGTGCCAGCAGTGAAGAGGGGAATGGGGAAGCTTTCTTT.

In its sample, this clonotype was seen a few times. This chain uses TRBV10-1 with TRBJ2-2; D gene uncertain. The CDR3 is made up of 14 amino acids. V was cut by 1 base and J by 4 bases, with 7 bases left in between. CDR1 is WNHNN and CDR2 is SYGVQD in the germline V gene (reference sequence). The CDR3: CASSEFGPTGELFF. For the CDR3, the DNA is TGCGCCAGCAGTGAGTTCGGACCCACCGGGGAGCTGTTTTTT.

The sample holds many counts of this clonotype. The rearrangement links TRBV7-2 to TRBJ2-7; TRBD1 or TRBD2 may be the D gene (7 bases each). Trimming removed 5 bases from V and 3 bases from J, with 14 bases in between. The germline gives CDR1 SGHTA, CDR2 FQGNSA. The CDR3 runs 14 residues. CDR3 nucleotide sequence: TGTGCCAGCAGCAAAGCGGGACAGAGCTACGAGCAGTACTTC. It codes for CASSKAGQSYEQYF. The full variable domain, rest sourced from reference TRBV7-2 and TRBJ2-7, is GAGVSQSPSNKVTEKGKDVELRCDPISGHTALYWYRQSLGQGLEFLIYFQGNSAPDKSGLPSDRFSAERTGGSVSTLTIQRTQQEDSAVYLCASSKAGQSYEQYFGPGTRLTVT.

This clonotype was seen repeatedly, ten times or more. The genes are TRBV11-1 and TRBJ2-4; 8 positions match TRBD1. This CDR3 has 16 residues. The germline V gene has CDR1 SGHAT and CDR2 FQDESV (reference sequence). The J segment lost 1 base and the V segment lost 5 bases, leaving 7 bases of the junction unmatched. The CDR3 region has the DNA TGTGCCAGCAGCCCCGGACAGGGACGGGCCAAAAACATTCAGTACTTC. This translates into CASSPGQGRAKNIQYF. The entire variable domain, with the rest obtained from reference TRBV11-1 and TRBJ2-4, is as follows: EAEVAQSPRYKITEKSQAVAFWCDPISGHATLYWYRQILGQGPELLVQFQDESVVDDSQLPKDRFSAERLKGVDSTLKIQPAELGDSAMYLCASSPGQGRAKNIQYFGAGTRLSVL.

This clonotype was observed a handful of times. This chain joins TRBV28 and TRBJ1-1; possible D gene TRBD1, 6 bases. The V gene's germline CDR1 is MDHEN and CDR2 SYDVKM. V lost 7 bases and J 5 bases, leaving 17 bases between the germline ends. The CDR3 loop spans 14 amino acids. The CDR3 DNA sequence: TGTGCCAGCACCCAGGAAGGGGGAAAGACTGAAGCTTTCTTT. Its translation: CASTQEGGKTEAFF. Filled out from reference TRBV28 and TRBJ1-1, the complete variable domain reads DVKVTQSSRYLVKRTGEKVFLECVQDMDHENMFWYRQDPGLGLRLIYFSYDVKMKEKGDIPEGYSVSREKKERFSLILESASTNQTSMYLCASTQEGGKTEAFFGQGTRLTVV.

This clonotype was counted at least ten times. This chain links TRBV30 with TRBJ2-1; possible D gene TRBD2, 6 bases. The CDR3 is 14 residues long. V lost 0 bases and J 6 bases, leaving 12 bases between the germline ends. The V gene's germline CDR1 is GTSNPN and CDR2 SVGIG (reference sequence). CDR3 DNA: TGTGCCTGGAGTGTACTTTCGGGGGTCAATGAGCAGTTCTTC. Translated: CAWSVLSGVNEQFF.